This is a list of T cell receptor beta chains from one sample in a study of response to subunit inactivated influenza vaccine. TCRdb used MiXCR to reprocess the RT-PCR reads, holding one entry per CDR3 protein. The profile shows roughly 630,000 distinct CDR3 sequences, about 14% of them singletons. The sequenced sample was PBMCs from blood, obtained approximately 15 days before vaccination. Receptors originate from a man between 45 and 60 years old who received an inactivated influenza vaccine. Both conserved end residues are part of each CDR3. Each record gives: J gene, D gene, clone size, V gene, CDR3 DNA, CDR3 protein. A D gene is named only where the DNA matches it firmly. The size entry is marked missing in some rows and otherwise reads once, few, many or a size class.

j_gene: TRBJ2-7
d_gene: TRBD2
abundance: many
v_gene: TRBV20-1
CDR3nt: TGCAGTGCTAGTGGGTTTGCGGGGGGCGAGCAGTACTTC
CDR3aa: CSASGFAGGEQYF

j_gene: TRBJ2-7
d_gene: .
abundance: .
v_gene: TRBV10-3
CDR3nt: TGTGCCATCAGTGAAGGGGCCACGATATTCTACGAGCAGTACTTC
CDR3aa: CAISEGATIFYEQYF

j_gene: TRBJ2-1
d_gene: TRBD2
abundance: many
v_gene: TRBV18
CDR3nt: TGTGCCAGCTCACCAAGTAGCGGGGACTACAATGAGCAGTTCTTC
CDR3aa: CASSPSSGDYNEQFF

j_gene: TRBJ2-1
d_gene: TRBD1
abundance: .
v_gene: TRBV3-1
CDR3nt: TGTGCCAGCAGCCAAGGAGCGTCCGGGACAGACAATGAGCAGTTCTTC
CDR3aa: CASSQGASGTDNEQFF

j_gene: TRBJ2-7
d_gene: .
abundance: few
v_gene: TRBV28
CDR3nt: TGTGCCAGCAGACCACAGGGACTGTATGGGGACGAGCAGTACTTC
CDR3aa: CASRPQGLYGDEQYF

j_gene: TRBJ2-1
d_gene: TRBD2
abundance: few
v_gene: TRBV20-1
CDR3nt: TGCAGTGCTAGAGATGGACCCCGGGGGACTAGCGGGAGTTACAATGAGCAGTTCTTC
CDR3aa: CSARDGPRGTSGSYNEQFF

j_gene: TRBJ2-2
d_gene: TRBD1
abundance: .
v_gene: TRBV5-5
CDR3nt: TGTGCCAGCAGCTTGGGAGGGACAGGGACAATCGGGGAGCTGTTTTTT
CDR3aa: CASSLGGTGTIGELFF

j_gene: TRBJ2-5
d_gene: TRBD2
abundance: few
v_gene: TRBV7-2
CDR3nt: TGTGCCAGCAGCTTAGAGGGAGGGCGGGGGACCCAGTACTTC
CDR3aa: CASSLEGGRGTQYF

j_gene: TRBJ2-3
d_gene: .
abundance: many
v_gene: TRBV29-1
CDR3nt: TGCAGCGTTGGCAAGGGTACCGCAGATACGCAGTATTTT
CDR3aa: CSVGKGTADTQYF

j_gene: TRBJ2-3
d_gene: .
abundance: few
v_gene: TRBV28
CDR3nt: TGTGCCGGCGTGGACAGTGTCACAGATACGCAGTATTTT
CDR3aa: CAGVDSVTDTQYF

j_gene: TRBJ2-4
d_gene: TRBD2
abundance: .
v_gene: TRBV20-1
CDR3nt: TGCAGTGCTTTTAGCGGGGGAATTAAAAACATTCAGTACTTC
CDR3aa: CSAFSGGIKNIQYF

j_gene: TRBJ2-7
d_gene: .
abundance: few
v_gene: TRBV20-1
CDR3nt: TGCAGTGCTCCCGGGACCTTCGAGCAGTACTTC
CDR3aa: CSAPGTFEQYF

j_gene: TRBJ2-4
d_gene: TRBD1
abundance: .
v_gene: TRBV5-8
CDR3nt: TGTGCCAGCAGCGCCCCGACAGGGGCCCTAGCCAAAAACATTCAGTACTTC
CDR3aa: CASSAPTGALAKNIQYF

j_gene: TRBJ2-7
d_gene: TRBD1
abundance: .
v_gene: TRBV27
CDR3nt: TGTGCCAGCAGTTCCGTTCCGGGACAGGGTTCCGAGCAGTACTTC
CDR3aa: CASSSVPGQGSEQYF

j_gene: TRBJ2-5
d_gene: .
abundance: .
v_gene: TRBV12-3/TRBV12-4
CDR3nt: TGTGCCAGCAGCGAAGACGGACACCCCGGAGAGACCCAGTACTTC
CDR3aa: CASSEDGHPGETQYF

j_gene: TRBJ2-3
d_gene: TRBD2
abundance: few
v_gene: TRBV29-1
CDR3nt: TGCAGCGTTGCCGGGACTAGCGGGAGGCACCGATCAGATACGCAGTATTTT
CDR3aa: CSVAGTSGRHRSDTQYF

j_gene: TRBJ2-7
d_gene: TRBD1
abundance: many
v_gene: TRBV2
CDR3nt: TGTGCCAGCAGCCTAGGACAGGCCGGAATCTACGAGCAGTACTTC
CDR3aa: CASSLGQAGIYEQYF

j_gene: TRBJ2-6
d_gene: .
abundance: .
v_gene: TRBV7-2
CDR3nt: TGTGCCAGCAGCTTACAGGGGACTGCTGGGGCCAACGTCCTGACTTTC
CDR3aa: CASSLQGTAGANVLTF

j_gene: TRBJ2-2
d_gene: TRBD2
abundance: .
v_gene: TRBV20-1
CDR3nt: TGCAGTGCTAGAGGTTCTAGCGGGGGGTACACCGGGGAGCTGTTTTTT
CDR3aa: CSARGSSGGYTGELFF

j_gene: TRBJ2-7
d_gene: .
abundance: .
v_gene: TRBV29-1
CDR3nt: TGCAGCGTTGGTAACAGGGCGTCGGTAGAGCAGTACTTC
CDR3aa: CSVGNRASVEQYF

j_gene: TRBJ2-4
d_gene: .
abundance: .
v_gene: TRBV6-2/TRBV6-3
CDR3nt: TGTGCCAGCAGCCGACATGGCGGGAACATTCAGTACTTC
CDR3aa: CASSRHGGNIQYF

j_gene: TRBJ2-6
d_gene: TRBD1
abundance: .
v_gene: TRBV29-1
CDR3nt: TGCAGCGTTGCGAACAGGGGCTCTGGGGCCAACGTCCTGACTTTC
CDR3aa: CSVANRGSGANVLTF